This T cell receptor (beta chain) was obtained from a study of T cell responses to AZD1222 COVID-19 vaccine. This clone occurred once. Clones were sequenced by immunoSEQ multiplex PCR, and TCRdb holds only the in-frame ones, with some missing. Of approximately 100,000 clones in the sample, roughly 92% are singletons; the top ten hold 4.5%. V was cut by 2 bases and J by 7 bases, with 9 bases left in between. From germline, CDR1 is MNHEY and CDR2 SVGAGI. The CDR3 loop spans 12 amino acids. The sample consisted of peripheral blood, taken on day 0 of AZD1222 vaccination. The source is an adult in good health. V usage is TRBV6-5 and J usage is TRBJ2-7; perhaps TRBD2 as D (6 bases). The CDR3 nucleotides read TGTGCCAGCAGTTACCGGGGGTCTGAGCAGTACTTC. This translates into CASSYRGSEQYF.